This TCR beta chain was identified in a study of monozygotic twins with inflammatory bowel disease (dated by TCRdb to the late 2010s). Regarding the complete study: In total, around 30 monozygotic twin pairs made up the full study: 19 Danish pairs, all IBD-discordant, plus nine German pairs, of which four were IBD-concordant and five were IBD-discordant. Disease-associated traits were sought mainly through comparisons between IBD patients and their genetically identical healthy co-twins within discordant pairs. Each individual had, on average, about 151 000 unique TCRalpha sequences and 181 000 unique TCRbeta sequences available for analysis.

Measured from the cysteine to the phenylalanine, the CDR3 is 15 residues long. No DNA appears here. From the germline V gene, CDR1 is SGHTA and CDR2 is FQGTGA. General study outcomes and caveats: IBD patients shared fewer clonotypes with other individuals than healthy twins did, most markedly in patients showing signs of disease activity. Concordant and discordant twins showed no difference in repertoire similarity, possibly because of limited statistical power. TCRbeta repertoire diversity, by inverse Simpson index, was decreased in IBD patients compared with their healthy co-twins. Differing immunosuppressive treatments among patients may have added background noise and inter-individual variability to the repertoires. The results gave no support for a single strong signal or clonotype linked to IBD. Different T cell subtypes could not be distinguished in the analysis.

From each donor, an approximately 2.5 ml peripheral blood sample was drawn into PAXgene tubes and stored at -80 degrees C. Total RNA was isolated from whole blood with the PAXgene blood miRNA kit on an automated QIAcube, without T cell sorting. Peripheral blood from monozygotic twin pairs who were concordant or discordant for inflammatory bowel disease underwent deep TCRalpha and TCRbeta repertoire profiling using unique molecular barcoding. For every twin pair, smoking habits were documented, and each individual was categorised as a current, former or never smoker. Library construction relied on 5' RACE. For each TCR library, around 3,800 ng of total RNA was used. cDNA was synthesized with SMARTScribe reverse transcriptase in eight separate reactions per sample. Unique molecular identifiers containing a 6-nucleotide sample barcode were introduced through template switching during cDNA synthesis. Two nested PCRs of approximately 16 and 9 cycles amplified the TCRalpha and TCRbeta cDNA, and bead purification followed each PCR. Before amplification, cDNA was treated with uracil DNA-glycosylase and purified using the QIAquick PCR purification kit. The second PCR added Illumina TruSeq-compatible adapters along with sample-specific barcodes. TapeStation and Qubit were used to check library quality and concentration, and 5 to 5.5 ng of each library was pooled. The pooled libraries were sequenced with 2 x 100 bp reads and custom sequencing primers on an Illumina HiSeq2500 single-index Rapid Run. The paper's data handling went like this. UMI-based consensus assembly with MiGEC version 1.2.6 was used to correct PCR and sequencing errors. MiXCR version 2.1.1 handled V(D)J alignment, clonotype assembly and CDR3 extraction. Normalisation of gene usage, clonotype sharing and MAIT/NKT TCR abundance was achieved by analysing the top 1000, 10 000 and 20 000 clonotypes per sample. Diversity was computed as the inverse Simpson index with the vegan R package after downsampling to 27 000 UMIs. Paired Mann-Whitney U tests were applied to discordant twin pairs, with Benjamini-Hochberg correction for multiple testing. TCRdb reanalyzed the reads, keeping one entry per CDR3 protein sequence and omitting DNA. The V and J calls come from TCRdb's annotation, not from the publication. This sample's records show approximately 110,000 distinct CDR3 sequences. In total, the top ten clones hold 9.5% to 15% of the sample.

To note about this clonotype: The antigen it binds to is not known.

The chain is encoded by TRBV7-3 joined to TRBJ2-1; without DNA, the TCRdb call of TRBD2 cannot be checked. The TCR comes from a human donor with ulcerative colitis or Crohn's disease, or a healthy co-twin of an affected twin (not recorded which). The sequenced sample consisted of blood. This receptor has the CDR3 CASRASGGGYNEQFF.